The source of this T cell receptor (beta chain) is a study of cytomegalovirus exposure and HLA in healthy donors. Study-wide findings and caveats: TRBV6-2, TRBV6-3 and some other V segments were excluded as indistinguishable. The presence/absence work took it that sequencing depth was about the same across donors. Clonal expansion was found to be greater in HLA-associated TCR beta chains than in equally common others in a later analysis.

PCR involved 60 Vbeta and 13 Jbeta primers. Data came from immunoSEQ multiplex PCR; TCRdb stores just in-frame clones and leaves some out. Its clone listing holds around 200,000 clones. About this clone itself: The antigen is not known.

From germline, CDR1 is SEHNR and CDR2 FQNEAQ (reference sequence). The CDR3 length is 15 residues. Trimming took 5 bases from V and 4 from J; bases not matched to a gene: 10. This chain connects TRBV7-9 to TRBJ1-2; 7 bases agree with TRBD1. This clonotype was obtained from a girl aged 2-9 years in good health and CMV-seropositive. Sequencing used PBMCs. DNA for the CDR3: TGTGCCAGCAGCATCTGGACAGGATCCACCTATGGCTACACCTTC. Translation: CASSIWTGSTYGYTF.